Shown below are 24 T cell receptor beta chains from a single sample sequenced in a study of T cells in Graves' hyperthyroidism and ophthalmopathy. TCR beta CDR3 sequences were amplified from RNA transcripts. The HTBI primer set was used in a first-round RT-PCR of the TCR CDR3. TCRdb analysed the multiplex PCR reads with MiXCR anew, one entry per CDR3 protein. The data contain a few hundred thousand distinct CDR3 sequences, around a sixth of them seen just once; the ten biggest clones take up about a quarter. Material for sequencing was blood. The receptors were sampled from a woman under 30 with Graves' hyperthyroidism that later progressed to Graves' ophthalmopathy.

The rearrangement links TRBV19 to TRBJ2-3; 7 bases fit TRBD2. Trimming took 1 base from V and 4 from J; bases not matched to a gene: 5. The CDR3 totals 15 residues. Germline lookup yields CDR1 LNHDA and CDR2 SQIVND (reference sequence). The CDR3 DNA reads TGTGCCAGTAGTATAGGGCGGGAGAGCCCAGATACGCAGTATTTT. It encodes CASSIGRESPDTQYF.

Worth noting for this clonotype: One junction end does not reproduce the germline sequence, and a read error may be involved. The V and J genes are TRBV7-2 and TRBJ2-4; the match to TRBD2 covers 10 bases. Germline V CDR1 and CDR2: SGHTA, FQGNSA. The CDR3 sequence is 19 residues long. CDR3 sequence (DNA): TGTGCCAGCAGCCCTCCGGGACTAGCGCCGGAGGGCGCCAAAAACACTCAGTACTTC. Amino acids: CASSPPGLAPEGAKNTQYF.

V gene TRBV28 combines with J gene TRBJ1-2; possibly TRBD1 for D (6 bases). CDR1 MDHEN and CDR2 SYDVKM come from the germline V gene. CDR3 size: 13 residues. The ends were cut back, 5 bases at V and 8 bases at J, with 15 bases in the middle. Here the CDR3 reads CASSRKGGYGYTF. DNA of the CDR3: TGTGCCAGCAGTCGTAAGGGGGGCTACGGCTACACCTTC.

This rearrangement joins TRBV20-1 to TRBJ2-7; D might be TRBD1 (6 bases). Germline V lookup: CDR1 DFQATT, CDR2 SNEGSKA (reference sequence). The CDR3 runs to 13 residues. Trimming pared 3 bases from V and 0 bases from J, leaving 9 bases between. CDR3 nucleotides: TGCAGTGCTAGGGGACACAGCTCCTACGAGCAGTACTTC. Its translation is CSARGHSSYEQYF.

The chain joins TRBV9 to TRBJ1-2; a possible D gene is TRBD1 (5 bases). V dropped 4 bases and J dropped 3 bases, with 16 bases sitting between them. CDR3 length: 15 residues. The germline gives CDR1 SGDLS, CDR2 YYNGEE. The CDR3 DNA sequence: TGTGCCAGCAGCACCCCGGGACGGGAATACTATGGCTACACCTTC. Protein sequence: CASSTPGREYYGYTF.

The DNA for the CDR3 is TGCAGTGCACGGACTAGCGGGAGGGGTTACAATGAGCAGTTCTTC. The encoded protein is CSARTSGRGYNEQFF. V usage is TRBV20-1 and J usage is TRBJ2-1; 15 bases fit TRBD2. CDR3 length: 15 amino acids. V shed 6 bases, J shed 4 bases, and the junction held 4 bases outside the gene matches. Germline CDR1 and CDR2: DFQATT and SNEGSKA (reference sequence).

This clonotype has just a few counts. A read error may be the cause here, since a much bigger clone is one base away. CDR3 region: CASSPTGSRGLAEAFF. In DNA, the CDR3 is TGTGCCAGCAGTCCAACGGGTTCCAGAGGGCTGGCTGAAGCTTTCTTT. This chain connects TRBV28 to TRBJ1-1; D is uncertain. Germline CDR1 and CDR2: MDHEN and SYDVKM. V lost 5 bases to trimming and J lost 6 bases, with 22 bases between them. The CDR3 is 16 residues long.

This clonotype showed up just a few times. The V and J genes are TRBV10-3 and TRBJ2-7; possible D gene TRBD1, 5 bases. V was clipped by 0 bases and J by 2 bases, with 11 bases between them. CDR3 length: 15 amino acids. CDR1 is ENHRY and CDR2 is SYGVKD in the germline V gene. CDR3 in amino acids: CAISESARVPYEQYF. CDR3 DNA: TGTGCCATCAGTGAGTCGGCCAGGGTCCCCTACGAGCAGTACTTC.

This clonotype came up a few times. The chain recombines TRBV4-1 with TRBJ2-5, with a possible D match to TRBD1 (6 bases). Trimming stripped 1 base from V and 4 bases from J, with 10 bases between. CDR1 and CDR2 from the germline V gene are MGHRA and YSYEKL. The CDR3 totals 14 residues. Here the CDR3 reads CASSQAGGPETQYF. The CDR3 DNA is TGCGCCAGCAGCCAAGCTGGGGGCCCAGAGACCCAGTACTTC.

CDR3 in amino acids: CASSEVDGYTF. The CDR3 DNA reads as TGTGCCAGCAGTGAGGTAGATGGCTACACCTTC. The gene calls are TRBV25-1 and TRBJ1-2; no firm D call. Germline lookup yields CDR1 MGHDK and CDR2 SYGVNS. Trimming cost V 3 bases and J 6 bases, with 5 bases left between them. This CDR3 is 11 amino acids long.

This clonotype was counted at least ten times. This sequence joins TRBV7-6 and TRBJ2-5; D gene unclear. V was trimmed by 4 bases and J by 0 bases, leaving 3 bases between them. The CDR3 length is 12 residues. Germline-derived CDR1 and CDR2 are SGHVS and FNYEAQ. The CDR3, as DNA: TGTGCCAGCAGCTCCAACCAAGAGACCCAGTACTTC. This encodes CASSSNQETQYF.

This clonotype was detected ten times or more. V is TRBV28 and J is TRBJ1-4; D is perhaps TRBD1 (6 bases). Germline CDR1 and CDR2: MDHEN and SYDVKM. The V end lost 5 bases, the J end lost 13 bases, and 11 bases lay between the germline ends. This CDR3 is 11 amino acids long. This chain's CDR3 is CASSPDRRLFF. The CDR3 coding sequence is TGTGCCAGCAGTCCGGACAGAAGACTGTTTTTT.

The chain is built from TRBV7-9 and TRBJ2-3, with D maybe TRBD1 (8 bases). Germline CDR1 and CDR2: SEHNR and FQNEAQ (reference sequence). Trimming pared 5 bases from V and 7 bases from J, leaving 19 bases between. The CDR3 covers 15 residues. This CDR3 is CASSGYRGGLNTQYF. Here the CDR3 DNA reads TGTGCCAGCAGCGGTTACAGGGGGGGACTTAATACGCAGTATTTT.

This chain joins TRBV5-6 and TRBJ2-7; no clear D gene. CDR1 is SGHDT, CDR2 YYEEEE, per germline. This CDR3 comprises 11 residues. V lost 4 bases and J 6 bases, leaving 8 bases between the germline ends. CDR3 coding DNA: TGTGCCAGCAGCACAAGGGTCGAGCAGTACTTC. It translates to CASSTRVEQYF. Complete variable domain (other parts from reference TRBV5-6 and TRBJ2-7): DAGVTQSPTHLIKTRGQQVTLRCSPKSGHDTVSWYQQALGQGPQFIFQYYEEEERQRGNFPDRFSGHQFPNYSSELNVNALLLGDSALYLCASSTRVEQYFGPGTRLTVT.

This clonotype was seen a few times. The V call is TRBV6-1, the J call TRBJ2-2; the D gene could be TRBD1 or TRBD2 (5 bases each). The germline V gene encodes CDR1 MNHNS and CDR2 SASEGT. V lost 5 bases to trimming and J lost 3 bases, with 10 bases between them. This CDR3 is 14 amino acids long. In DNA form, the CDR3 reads TGTGCCAGCAGTTGGGGGTTGGACACCGGGGAGCTGTTTTTT. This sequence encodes CASSWGLDTGELFF.

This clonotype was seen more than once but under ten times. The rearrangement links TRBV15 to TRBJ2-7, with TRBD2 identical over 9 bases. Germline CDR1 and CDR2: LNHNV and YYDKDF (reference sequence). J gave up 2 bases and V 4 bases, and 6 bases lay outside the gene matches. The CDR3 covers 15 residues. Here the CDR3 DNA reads TGTGCCACCAGCATCACTAGCGGGCCCCCCTACGAGCAGTACTTC. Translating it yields CATSITSGPPYEQYF.

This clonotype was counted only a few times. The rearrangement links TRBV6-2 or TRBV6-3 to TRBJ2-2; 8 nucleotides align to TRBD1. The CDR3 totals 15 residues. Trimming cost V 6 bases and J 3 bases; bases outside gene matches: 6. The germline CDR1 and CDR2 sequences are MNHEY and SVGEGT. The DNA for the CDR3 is TGTGCCAGCAGACCCGACAGGGGCGACACCGGGGAGCTGTTTTTT. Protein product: CASRPDRGDTGELFF.

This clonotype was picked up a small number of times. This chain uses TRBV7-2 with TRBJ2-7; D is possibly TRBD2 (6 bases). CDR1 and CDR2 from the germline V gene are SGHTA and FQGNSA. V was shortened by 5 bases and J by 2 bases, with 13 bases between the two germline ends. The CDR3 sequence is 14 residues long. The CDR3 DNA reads TGTGCCAGCAGCCGAGGGGACTGGCCCTACGAGCAGTACTTC. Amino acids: CASSRGDWPYEQYF.

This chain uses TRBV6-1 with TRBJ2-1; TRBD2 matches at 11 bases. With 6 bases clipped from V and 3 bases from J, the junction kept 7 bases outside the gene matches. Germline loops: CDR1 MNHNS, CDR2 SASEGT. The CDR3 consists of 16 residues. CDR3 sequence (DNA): TGTGCCAGCAGGCTACAGACTAGCGGGATCTACAATGAGCAGTTCTTC. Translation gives CASRLQTSGIYNEQFF.

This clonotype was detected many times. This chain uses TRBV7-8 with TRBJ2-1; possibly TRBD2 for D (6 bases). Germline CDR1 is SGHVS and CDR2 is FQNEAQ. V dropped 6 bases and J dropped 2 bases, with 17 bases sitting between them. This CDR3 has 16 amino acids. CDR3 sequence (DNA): TGTGCCAGCAGTCCCCCCCAGGAGGGAACCTACAATGAGCAGTTCTTC. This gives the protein CASSPPQEGTYNEQFF.

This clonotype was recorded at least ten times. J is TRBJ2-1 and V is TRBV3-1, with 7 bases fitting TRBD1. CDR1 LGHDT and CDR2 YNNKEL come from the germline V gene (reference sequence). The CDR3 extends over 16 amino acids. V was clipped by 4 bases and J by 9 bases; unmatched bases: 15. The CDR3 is CASSLYDRARMGEQFF. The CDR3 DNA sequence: TGTGCCAGCAGCCTATATGACAGGGCTCGTATGGGTGAGCAGTTCTTC.

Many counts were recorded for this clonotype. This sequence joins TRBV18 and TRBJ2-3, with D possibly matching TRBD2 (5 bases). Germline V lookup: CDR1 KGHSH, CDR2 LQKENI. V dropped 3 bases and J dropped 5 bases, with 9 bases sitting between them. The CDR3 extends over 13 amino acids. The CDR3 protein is CASSPGLLDTQYF. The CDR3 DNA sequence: TGTGCCAGCTCACCCGGACTGCTAGATACGCAGTATTTT.

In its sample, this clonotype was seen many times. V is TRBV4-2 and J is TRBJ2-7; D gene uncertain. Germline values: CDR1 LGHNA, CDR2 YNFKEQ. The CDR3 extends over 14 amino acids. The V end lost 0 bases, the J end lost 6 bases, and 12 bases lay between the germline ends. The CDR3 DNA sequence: TGTGCCAGCAGCCAAGATAAGCCTGTTCCCGAGCAGTACTTC. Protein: CASSQDKPVPEQYF.

CDR3 DNA: TGTGCCAGCAGACCTGACAGGGGCCCGAACACTGAAGCTTTCTTT. Residues: CASRPDRGPNTEAFF. J is TRBJ1-1 and V is TRBV6-1; 8 bases match TRBD1. V lost 6 bases, J lost 1 base, and 7 bases stayed unmatched. CDR1 and CDR2 (germline): MNHNS, SASEGT. This CDR3 spans 15 amino acids.